This T cell receptor (beta chain) stems from a study of shared clonotypes between healthy human individuals. For each subset, genomic DNA was distributed in equal portions over several immunoSEQ plates. The table came from immunoSEQ multiplex PCR; TCRdb's copy has only in-frame clones and leaves some out. The sample lists just over 2,000,000 clones, about 95% occurring once. CDR3 length: 12 residues. Germline V gives CDR1 SGHDT, CDR2 YYEEEE. V was pared by 4 bases and J by 7 bases, with 11 bases between. Naive CD8 cells lacked CD45RO and underwent positive selection for CCR7, leaving out terminally differentiated effector memory CD45RA+ cells.

The chain uses TRBV5-6 and TRBJ2-5, with TRBD2 as a possible D gene (5 bases). The sequenced material came from naive CD8+ T cells sorted from blood. The TCR sequence derives from a man younger than 30 in good health. CDR3 nucleotide sequence: TGTGCCAGCAGCCCCACGGCGGGGACCCAGTACTTC. It encodes CASSPTAGTQYF.